This T cell receptor beta chain was sequenced for a study of T cell responses to AZD1222 COVID-19 vaccine (dated by TCRdb to about 2021). A note on the overall study: AZD1222 recipients whose second dose came at about 4 weeks and those whose second dose came at about 12 weeks were combined into one group, since spike-specific TCR depth and breadth did not differ between the two schedules. Trial participants were enrolled by age into subgroups of 18-55, 56-69 and 70-plus years, and around 150, 29 and 61 TCR-sequenced participants, respectively, were included in these subgroups. TCR sequencing covered roughly 230 trial participants: about 210 given two doses of AZD1222 and approximately 26 given two doses of MenACWY control vaccine. The study at large found these results: Because no samples from the day 14 peak response were available, repertoires could be characterized only after the peak T cell response. Spike-specific TCR breadth and depth rose significantly after two AZD1222 doses compared with day 0 and with MenACWY recipients. Participants were mostly white British, with more females than males. The authors suggested clonal diversity may have been underestimated. The whole spike protein was spanned by vaccine-associated CD4 TCRs, and dominant responses were seen in regions 160-218 and 743-854. Conclusions about previously exposed vaccinees were limited because only six or seven AZD1222 recipients were SARS-CoV-2 seropositive at baseline. The 56-69-year group was small, and its depth increase did not reach significance, likely because of low power. Reportedly, close to half of the unique spike-specific TCRs recognized epitopes lying outside the regions that are mutated in the B.1.351 and B.1.1.7 variants.

With respect to this clone: The target of this receptor is not known. Base qualities are not at hand, and no much larger clone is one base apart.

The CDR3 regions of human TCRbeta chains were subjected to immunosequencing. Concerning the study's data processing: Repertoire TCRs were matched against a reference library of SARS-CoV-2-specific TCRs generated with the MIRA antigen-specificity platform. Breadth was defined as the fraction of unique TCRs that were SARS-CoV-2-associated, and depth was defined as the fraction of total T cells that were SARS-CoV-2-associated. Using the MIRA data, every spike-specific TCR was mapped to the spike region that the TCR reacted to and assigned to either a CD4 or a CD8 class. Log10-transformed breadth and depth values were compared by one-way ANOVA with Sidak's multiple comparisons tests. Drawn from immuneACCESS, this table holds only the in-frame rearrangements with V and J called that TCRdb kept. Clones are partly lost; checked studies trace under half to an unresolved V gene and leave the rest unexplained. For V, J and clone size, that table is used; D and trimming come from the DNA. The sample yields roughly 98,000 clones; about 92% were counted once. The ten largest clones capture about 13% of the sample.

Taken with the paper, the label for time point translates to: baseline before first vaccination. The vaccinee samples were drawn from two UK trials, COV001 and COV002, one of which was a single-blind randomized controlled phase 2/3 trial testing AZD1222 (ChAdOx1 nCoV-19) in healthy adults. For TCRbeta chain sequencing, PBMC samples from trial participants were taken at day 0 and at day 28 after the second dose. Source: peripheral blood, taken on day 0 of AZD1222 vaccination. The sequence came from an adult in good health.

The CDR3 in this case is CSARGDQTQFF. The nucleotide sequence is given as TGCAGTGCTAGAGGTGACCAGACGCAGTTCTTC. The chain uses TRBV20-1 and TRBJ2-1; the D gene lacks a confident call. At the junction V is shortened by 1 base and J by 12 bases, with 10 bases in between. Based on the germline V gene (reference sequence), the CDR1 and CDR2 sequences are DFQATT and SNEGSKA. Reading from cysteine to phenylalanine, the CDR3 counts 11 amino acids. The sequence is cut down to CDR3 DNA, 33 bases in frame from base 1.